This TCR beta chain was sequenced during a study of T-cell reconstitution after alpha-beta-depleted transplantation in children. As it was prepared, the TCRbeta library received unique molecular identifiers. Each CDR3 protein is one row after TCRdb ran MiXCR on the PCR reads. The sample has about 980,000 distinct CDR3 sequences; around 30% are singletons. J gave up 3 bases and V 1 base, and 6 bases lay outside the gene matches. CDR1 DFQATT and CDR2 SNEGSKA come from the germline V gene (reference sequence). The CDR3 consists of 16 residues. V is TRBV20-1 and J is TRBJ2-2; 9 positions agree with TRBD2. The TCR was taken from a boy younger than two who had a stem cell transplant for SCID, so the T cells may come from the graft donor. The sequencing here drew on PBMCs, mostly from graft donor cells, taken 360 days after TCRalphabeta/CD19-depleted stem cell transplant. CDR3 sequence: CSARGLAGTHTGELFF. CDR3 nucleotide sequence: TGCAGTGCTAGAGGGCTAGCGGGGACGCACACCGGGGAGCTGTTTTTT.